Listed here are 18 T cell receptor beta chains from one sample, sequenced in a study of glioma-infiltrating T cells after dendritic cell vaccination. The time point was: after dendritic cell vaccination, including at tumor progression/relapse. Some clones are missing from TCRdb's copy, which holds only in-frame ones; the method was immunoSEQ multiplex PCR. The sample lists about 65,000 clones, 86% occurring once. Sample: blood, taken after dendritic cell vaccination. The origin of the receptors is a human donor with glioblastoma.

The CDR3 DNA follows: TGTGCCAGCAGCTTGGCTCGGGGAACGGACACCGGGGAGCTGTTTTTT. It encodes CASSLARGTDTGELFF. The V and J genes are TRBV5-8 and TRBJ2-2; possible D gene TRBD2, 5 bases. The V end lost 0 bases, the J end lost 3 bases, and 12 bases lay between the germline ends. The CDR3 totals 16 residues. The germline V gene encodes CDR1 SGHTS and CDR2 YDEGEE.

The V call is TRBV14, the J call TRBJ1-2; D gene uncertain. The V and J ends lost 5 bases and 3 bases respectively, with 13 bases between them. The germline CDR1 and CDR2 sequences are SGHDN and FVKESK. This CDR3 is 14 amino acids long. The CDR3 protein is CASSLGSSYYGYTF. CDR3 nucleotides: TGTGCCAGCAGCTTGGGGAGTTCCTACTATGGCTACACCTTC. Variable domain in full (rest from reference TRBV14 and TRBJ1-2): EAGVTQFPSHSVIEKGQTVTLRCDPISGHDNLYWYRRVMGKEIKFLLHFVKESKQDESGMPNNRFLAERTGGTYSTLKVQPAELEDSGVYFCASSLGSSYYGYTFGSGTRLTVV.

The J gene is TRBJ2-7, the V gene TRBV19; D may be TRBD1 (5 bases). Trimming took off 6 bases at V and 0 bases at J, with 12 bases between the two ends. Germline V gene sequence: CDR1 LNHDA, CDR2 SQIVND (reference sequence). CDR3 length: 14 amino acids. The CDR3 loop reads CASRGQASSYEQYF. In DNA form, the CDR3 reads TGTGCCAGTAGGGGGCAGGCAAGCTCCTACGAGCAGTACTTC. The full variable domain, completed using reference TRBV19 and TRBJ2-7, is DGGITQSPKYLFRKEGQNVTLSCEQNLNHDAMYWYRQDPGQGLRLIYYSQIVNDFQKGDIAEGYSVSREKKESFPLTVTSAQKNPTAFYLCASRGQASSYEQYFGPGTRLTVT.

The chain links TRBV27 to TRBJ1-3; 8 nucleotides line up with TRBD1. The junction had 7 bases not matched to a gene; V was cut back by 8 bases and J by 4 bases. CDR1 is MNHEY and CDR2 is SMNVEV in the germline V gene (reference sequence). This CDR3 spans 14 amino acids. The CDR3 spells CASGNRGSGNTIYF. CDR3 coding DNA: TGTGCCAGCGGAAACAGGGGGTCGGGAAACACCATATATTTT.

The CDR3 sequence is CASSRRVTDTEAFF. DNA of the CDR3: TGTGCCAGCAGCCGCAGGGTCACAGACACTGAAGCTTTCTTT. V and J are TRBV11-2 and TRBJ1-1, with D perhaps matching TRBD1 (5 bases). V shed 5 bases and J shed 3 bases, with 13 bases lying between them. This CDR3 has 14 amino acids. CDR1 is SGHAT, CDR2 FQNNGV, per germline. Filled out from reference TRBV11-2 and TRBJ1-1, the complete variable domain reads EAGVAQSPRYKIIEKRQSVAFWCNPISGHATLYWYQQILGQGPKLLIQFQNNGVVDDSQLPKDRFSAERLKGVDSTLKIQPAKLEDSAVYLCASSRRVTDTEAFFGQGTRLTVV.

The rearrangement links TRBV18 to TRBJ2-7, with 13 bases aligning to TRBD2. The CDR3 sequence is 15 residues long. Per the germline V gene, CDR1 is KGHSH and CDR2 is LQKENI. After removal of 4 bases from V and 6 bases from J, the junction contained 6 bases not matched to a gene. The CDR3 coding sequence is TGTGCCAGCTCACGGCCGGGACTAGCGGGATCCGAGCAGTACTTC. This translates into CASSRPGLAGSEQYF.

The chain recombines TRBV7-2 with TRBJ1-2, with a possible D match to TRBD1 (6 bases). Looked up from germline, CDR1 is SGHTA and CDR2 is FQGNSA. V was shortened by 3 bases and J by 7 bases, with 18 bases between the two germline ends. This CDR3 comprises 15 residues. In DNA form, the CDR3 reads TGTGCCAGCAGCTTTAGCCCGCCCACAGGGTCTGGCTACACCTTC. Translated, it gives CASSFSPPTGSGYTF. The variable domain in full, completed from reference TRBV7-2 and TRBJ1-2, reads GAGVSQSPSNKVTEKGKDVELRCDPISGHTALYWYRQSLGQGLEFLIYFQGNSAPDKSGLPSDRFSAERTGGSVSTLTIQRTQQEDSAVYLCASSFSPPTGSGYTFGSGTRLTVV.

J is TRBJ2-2 and V is TRBV30, with 8 bases aligning to TRBD2. The CDR3 extends over 13 amino acids. V shed 1 base and J 6 bases; nucleotides not matched to a gene: 1. Germline CDR1 GTSNPN, CDR2 SVGIG (reference sequence). The CDR3 reads CAWSGAGAGELFF. The CDR3 DNA is TGTGCCTGGAGTGGAGCGGGGGCCGGGGAGCTGTTTTTT.

Comment on this clone: One end of the junction varies from germline; a read error may be responsible. The sample has other DNA sequences that encode this CDR3 too. This chain joins TRBV7-9 and TRBJ2-5; D not resolved. Germline loops: CDR1 SEHNR, CDR2 FQNEAQ (reference sequence). The length of the CDR3 is 14 residues. The CDR3 is CASSLASAQETQYF. The CDR3 DNA sequence: TGTGCCAGCAGCTTGGCCAGCGCCCAAGAGACTCAGTACTTC.

The chain has TRBV4-1 and TRBJ1-4; 8 positions match TRBD1. Germline assignment: CDR1 MGHRA and CDR2 YSYEKL. The CDR3 extends over 15 amino acids. V was pared by 4 bases and J by 7 bases, with 8 bases of the junction left unmatched. CDR3: CASSPGQARGEKLFF. The CDR3 bases are TGCGCCAGCAGCCCGGGACAGGCTCGGGGTGAAAAACTGTTTTTT.

The genes are TRBV19 and TRBJ1-1, with 9 nucleotides matching TRBD1. Per the germline V gene, CDR1 is LNHDA and CDR2 is SQIVND (reference sequence). The CDR3 covers 16 residues. Trimming at V came to 8 bases and at J to 6 bases, leaving 16 bases not matched to a gene. CDR3 sequence (DNA): TGTGCCAGTTTACCACAGGGGGCGCTTAATGTTTCTGAAGCTTTCTTT. This translates into CASLPQGALNVSEAFF.

The chain links TRBV6-5 to TRBJ1-2, with TRBD1 matching over 7 bases. V shed 7 bases and J 6 bases; nucleotides not matched to a gene: 5. CDR1 and CDR2 from the germline V gene are MNHEY and SVGAGI. CDR3 length: 12 amino acids. In DNA, the CDR3 is TGTGCCAGCACCACGACAGGGAATGGCTACACCTTC. This gives the protein CASTTTGNGYTF.

The CDR3 sequence is CASSLGQGGRAGANVLTF. DNA of the CDR3: TGTGCCAGCAGCTTAGGACAGGGGGGGCGGGCTGGGGCCAACGTCCTGACTTTC. V usage is TRBV5-4 and J usage is TRBJ2-6; 10 nucleotides match TRBD1. J was trimmed by 2 bases and V by 2 bases; bases with no gene match: 7. This CDR3 has 18 amino acids. Germline loops: CDR1 SGHNT, CDR2 YYREEE (reference sequence).

The chain carries TRBV15 and TRBJ1-1; D gene ambiguous. Germline V gene data show CDR1 as LNHNV and CDR2 as YYDKDF (reference sequence). The CDR3 has 12 residues. The V end was cut by 5 bases, the J end by 6 bases, with 10 bases between. CDR3 sequence: CATSPGSAEAFF. CDR3 sequence (DNA): TGTGCCACCAGCCCTGGGAGCGCTGAAGCTTTCTTT.

CDR3 protein: CAWSSPAGRETQYF. CDR3 bases: TGTGCCTGGAGTTCCCCGGCTGGGAGGGAGACCCAGTACTTC. This chain joins TRBV30 and TRBJ2-5, with TRBD2 as a possible D gene (6 bases). The V and J ends lost 2 bases and 5 bases respectively, with 15 bases between them. The CDR3 is made up of 14 amino acids. Germline V gives CDR1 GTSNPN, CDR2 SVGIG (reference sequence). The full variable domain, its missing parts supplied by reference TRBV30 and TRBJ2-5, is SQTIHQWPATLVQPVGSPLSLECTVEGTSNPNLYWYRQAAGRGLQLLFYSVGIGQISSEVPQNLSASRPQDRQFILSSKKLLLSDSGFYLCAWSSPAGRETQYFGPGTRLLVL.

The V call is TRBV11-2, the J call TRBJ2-7, with D maybe TRBD2 (5 bases). Trimming pared 1 base from V and 6 bases from J, leaving 13 bases between. The length of the CDR3 is 14 residues. Per the germline V gene, CDR1 is SGHAT and CDR2 is FQNNGV. This CDR3 is CASSLAASGIEQYF. In DNA, the CDR3 is TGTGCCAGCAGCTTAGCGGCGTCGGGGATCGAGCAGTACTTC. The full variable domain, with the rest looked up from reference TRBV11-2 and TRBJ2-7, is EAGVAQSPRYKIIEKRQSVAFWCNPISGHATLYWYQQILGQGPKLLIQFQNNGVVDDSQLPKDRFSAERLKGVDSTLKIQPAKLEDSAVYLCASSLAASGIEQYFGPGTRLTVT.

V and J are TRBV7-6 and TRBJ2-7, with TRBD1 matching over 8 bases. From germline, CDR1 is SGHVS and CDR2 FNYEAQ. With 4 bases clipped from V and 2 bases from J, the junction kept 4 bases outside the gene matches. This CDR3 region has 14 residues. The CDR3 nucleotides are TGTGCCAGCAGCTCCGACAGGGGCCCCTACGAGCAGTACTTC. Translating gives CASSSDRGPYEQYF. The full variable domain, its missing parts supplied by reference TRBV7-6 and TRBJ2-7, is GAGVSQSPRYKVTKRGQDVALRCDPISGHVSLYWYRQALGQGPEFLTYFNYEAQQDKSGLPNDRFSAERPEGSISTLTIQRTEQRDSAMYRCASSSDRGPYEQYFGPGTRLTVT.

The chain carries TRBV5-1 and TRBJ1-2, with 7 bases that match TRBD1. Germline trimming cut 3 bases from V and 3 bases from J; bases unmatched to any gene: 2. Germline V CDR1 and CDR2: SGHRS, YFSETQ. This CDR3 has 13 residues. CDR3: CASSSDRYYGYTF. In nucleotides, the CDR3 is TGCGCCAGCAGCTCGGACAGGTACTATGGCTACACCTTC.